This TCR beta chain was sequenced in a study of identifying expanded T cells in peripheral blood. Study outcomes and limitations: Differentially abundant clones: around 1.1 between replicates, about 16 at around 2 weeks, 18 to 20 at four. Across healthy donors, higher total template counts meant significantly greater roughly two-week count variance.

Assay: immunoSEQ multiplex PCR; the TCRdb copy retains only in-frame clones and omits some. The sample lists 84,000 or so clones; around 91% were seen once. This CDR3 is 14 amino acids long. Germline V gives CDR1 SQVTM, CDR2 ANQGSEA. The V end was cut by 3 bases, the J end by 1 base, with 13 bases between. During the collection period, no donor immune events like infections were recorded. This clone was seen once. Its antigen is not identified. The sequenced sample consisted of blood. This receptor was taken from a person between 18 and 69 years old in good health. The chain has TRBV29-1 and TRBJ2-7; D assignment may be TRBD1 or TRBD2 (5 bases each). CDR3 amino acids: CSVEVSGTSYEQYF. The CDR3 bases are TGCAGCGTTGAGGTGTCAGGGACGTCCTACGAGCAGTACTTC.